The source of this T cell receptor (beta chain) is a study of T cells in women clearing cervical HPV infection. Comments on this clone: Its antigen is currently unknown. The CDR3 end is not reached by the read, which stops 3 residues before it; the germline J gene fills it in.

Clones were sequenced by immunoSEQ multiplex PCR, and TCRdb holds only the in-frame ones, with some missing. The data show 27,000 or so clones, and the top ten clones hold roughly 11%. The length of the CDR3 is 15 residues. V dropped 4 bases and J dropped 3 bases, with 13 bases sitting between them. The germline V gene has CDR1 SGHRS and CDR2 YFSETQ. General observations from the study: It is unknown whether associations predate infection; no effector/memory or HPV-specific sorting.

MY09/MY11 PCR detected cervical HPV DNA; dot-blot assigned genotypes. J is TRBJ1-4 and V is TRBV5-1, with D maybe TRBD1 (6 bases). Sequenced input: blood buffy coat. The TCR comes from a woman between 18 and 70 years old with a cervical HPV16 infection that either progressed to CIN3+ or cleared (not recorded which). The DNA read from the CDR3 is TGCGCCAGCAGCACCGCAGGGGCGGCTAATGAAAAA. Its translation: CASSTAGAANEK. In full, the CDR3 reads CASSTAGAANEKLFF.